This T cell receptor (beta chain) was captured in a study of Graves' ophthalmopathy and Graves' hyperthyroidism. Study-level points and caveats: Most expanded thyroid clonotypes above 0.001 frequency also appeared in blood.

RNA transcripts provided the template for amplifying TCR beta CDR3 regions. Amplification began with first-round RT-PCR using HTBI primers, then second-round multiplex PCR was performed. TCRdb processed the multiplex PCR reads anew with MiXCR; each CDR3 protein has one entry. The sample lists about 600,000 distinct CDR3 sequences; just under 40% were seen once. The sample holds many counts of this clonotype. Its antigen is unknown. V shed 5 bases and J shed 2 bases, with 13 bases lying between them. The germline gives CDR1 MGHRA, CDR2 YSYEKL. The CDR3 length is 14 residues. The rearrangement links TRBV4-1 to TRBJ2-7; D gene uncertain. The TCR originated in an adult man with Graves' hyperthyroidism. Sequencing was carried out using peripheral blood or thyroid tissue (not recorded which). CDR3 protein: CASSTLDGTYEQYF. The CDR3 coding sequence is TGCGCCAGCAGCACTTTGGACGGCACCTACGAGCAGTACTTC.